This TCR beta chain was sequenced during a study of regulatory T cells in long-lasting Graves disease (dated by TCRdb to the early 2020s). Looking at the study overall: Newly diagnosed Graves' disease patients had taken antithyroid drugs for less than 3 months. A total of roughly 35 samples underwent TCR sequencing: roughly 13 from persistent and some 20 from newly diagnosed Graves' disease patients. The study took place in China and was registered as a clinical trial. This study used TCR sequencing and RNA sequencing of peripheral blood to compare persistent Graves' disease patients against newly diagnosed Graves' disease patients.

The library was built by means of multiplex PCR. Sequencing was carried out with an Illumina HiSeq 4000. TCR beta libraries were built with iRepertoire HTBI primers and Arm-PCR amplification of CDR3 regions. Gel purification was performed on PCR products prior to sequencing. Turning to the authors' computational methods: A total of some 60 TRBV and 14 TRBJ segments were identified across samples and were used for gene usage analysis of CDR3 amino acid clonotypes. Filtered high-quality paired reads were merged into contigs using COPE and FqMerger. Contigs were aligned with BLAST to IMGT TRBV, TRBD and TRBJ reference genes, and CDR3 was defined per IMGT. Highly expanded clones were defined as clonotypes with a frequency above 0.1%. Shannon entropy was used to measure repertoire diversity, and the Gini coefficient was used to measure V-J evenness. A clonotype was considered public if more than one individual shared it. Through fastp at Q25 and MiXCR, TCRdb rebuilt clones from the public reads, retaining in-frame beta chains. Entries are consolidated by CDR3 protein sequence, retaining the most common genes and DNA. Here the V and J calls rest on TCRdb's processing, not on the authors' analysis. Present in this sample are around 500,000 distinct CDR3 sequences, around 12% of which were seen just once. The ten largest account for roughly 8.2% of the sample.

Explained via the paper, the time point label denotes: newly diagnosed GD, antithyroid drugs for less than 3 months. RNA was extracted from PBMCs in TRIzol for both TCR sequencing and RNA sequencing. The diagnosis of Graves' disease was made according to American Thyroid Association guidelines. Patients for the study were recruited at an endocrinology department in Xi'an, China. Each patient gave about 8.1 milliliters of peripheral blood, collected in an EDTA anticoagulant tube. Ficoll Paque Plus density gradient separation was used to isolate PBMCs, and no further T cell sorting was done. An Agilent 2100 Bioanalyzer and agarose gel were used to check RNA quality, and a NanoDrop 2000 was used to measure RNA concentration. Ten or more counts support this clonotype. What antigen it recognizes has not been identified. No base quality information exists; no much larger clone differs at one position. The germline V gene (reference sequence) gives CDR1 as DFQATT and CDR2 as SNEGSKA. From its cysteine to its phenylalanine, the CDR3 spans 15 amino acids. Left in the record is the CDR3 DNA by itself, 45 bases read in frame from the first base. V is pruned by 3 bases and J by 2 bases, leaving 9 bases of the junction without a gene match.

Beyond this particular receptor, the publication reports: Lower TCR Shannon entropy and fewer highly expanded clones were observed in persistent Graves' disease patients than in newly diagnosed patients, which suggested clonal expansion. Sequencing and analysis were limited to the TCR beta chain. The study examined only peripheral blood because the primary lesion, thyroid tissue, could not be accessed. Preferential use of TRBV28, TRBJ1-2 and TRBJ2-5 was observed in persistent disease, whereas TRBV20-1 and TRBJ2-1 were favored in newly diagnosed disease. A larger number of public clonotypes was shared among persistent patients (approximately 2,600) than among newly diagnosed patients (roughly 980). As a limitation, the authors acknowledged that the small sample size may reduce accuracy.

The sample was also reused in another study, on T cells in Graves' hyperthyroidism and ophthalmopathy. As that second study puts it: Stable Graves' hyperthyroidism was defined as no progression to ophthalmopathy during 18 months of follow-up. Hyperthyroidism patients were newly diagnosed, with disease duration under 2 months, and aged 18 to 65 years. Any patient with an uncontrolled infection, another autoimmune disease, pregnancy or lactation was excluded. Diagnoses were based on clinical symptoms, serum thyroxine and TRAb, thyroid ultrasound and orbital computed tomography. A first-round RT-PCR of the TCR CDR3 used the HTBI primer set with the Qiagen OneStep RT-PCR kit. Most expanded thyroid clonotypes (frequency above 0.001) were also detected in blood, a finding suggesting that blood repertoires may reflect thyroid immune responses. In cross-validation, a model built on a 13 V-J signature told ophthalmopathy apart from stable hyperthyroidism with approximately 90% sensitivity and roughly 81% specificity, and in testing the same model reached 80%/75%. During validation, the model predicted progression to ophthalmopathy a median of approximately 6 months ahead of onset, with 60% to 71% sensitivity and 72.22% specificity. To identify distinguishing TCR V-J signatures, a discovery cohort of about 100 patients was used, comprising some 45 with Graves' ophthalmopathy and under 60 with stable Graves' hyperthyroidism. An independent validation cohort of fewer than 20 hyperthyroidism patients and approximately 15 patients who later progressed to ophthalmopathy tested prospective prediction of ophthalmopathy. The approximately 95 discovery patients were divided at random into training and test sets in a 7:3 ratio. Thyroid tissue and blood T-cell repertoires from about six Graves' hyperthyroidism patients were also compared in the study. After blood sampling, hyperthyroidism patients were treated with methimazole at a starting dose of 30 mg daily, and ophthalmopathy patients were treated with high-dose intravenous methylprednisolone. Libraries were constructed in a second round of multiplex PCR, after which size selection and purification were carried out. Sequencing of the libraries was done on an Illumina HiSeq2000 using paired-end 100 bp reads. Raw data were processed with SOAPnuke, discarding reads with adapters, uncalled bases, mean Phred below 15, or no exact constant-primer or identifier match. COPE v1.2.5 was used to merge the high-quality paired reads, and each unique nucleotide sequence was defined as a clonotype. MiTCR v1.1 was used to align the clonotypes against IMGT TRBV, TRBD and TRBJ reference segments. The analysis was restricted to V-J combinations with a frequency above 0.0001, which together covered 99% to 99.2% of the repertoires. A TCS score was defined as the ratio between F50 (clonal expansion) and ExV (chaos), using BLOSUM62-based TCRdist between CDR3 peptides within each V-J. Welch's t-statistics and random forest reduced 450 to 600 V-J features to 10 to 15, which were used in a naive Bayes classifier (R e1071). Sample size was not statistically predetermined, and investigators were not blinded to group allocation. The paper reports TCR Vbeta CDR3 sequencing of over 130 peripheral blood samples: over 40 ophthalmopathy, around 80 hyperthyroidism and 17 progressor patients.

This sequence originates from a woman under 40 with Graves disease. Donor details come from another sample of the same person, matched by shared clones. This specimen consisted of peripheral blood mononuclear cells (PBMCs), obtained at new diagnosis, from a patient treated with antithyroid drugs. The rearrangement joined TRBV20-1 to TRBJ2-5; TRBD1 lines up with 7 middle nucleotides. For the CDR3, the sequence is CSASPLGDSQETQYF. The DNA reads as follows: TGCAGTGCTAGTCCTTTGGGGGACAGTCAAGAGACCCAGTACTTC.